The clone carrying this TCR beta chain was observed a few times. Its target is unknown. V shed 0 bases and J shed 8 bases, with 17 bases lying between them. The CDR3 is 15 residues long. The germline CDR1 and CDR2 sequences are LGHDT and YNNKEL (reference sequence). The sample comes from a study of post-analysis software for immune sequencing data. Background on the study: Some patients lacked subtype; others had relapsing-remitting, secondary progressive or progressive-relapsing disease. Study results and limitations: Those samples that were prepared in the same batch co-clustered strongly by F measure. Several TRBV segments, TRBV5-6, TRBV5-1 and TRBV20-1 among them, were found more frequent in patients than controls. When compared against controls, multiple sclerosis patients showed significantly lower normalized Chao1 diversity.

The authors incorporated unique molecular identifiers into the TCR beta cDNA libraries. Researchers reported about 500,000 cDNA molecules coming from about 0.98 to 11 million T cells. From the PCR reads, TCRdb called clonotypes with MiXCR, one entry per CDR3 protein. The sample yields approximately 350,000 distinct CDR3 sequences, roughly 38% seen once. The origin of this receptor is a girl under 18 with multiple sclerosis. The rearrangement uses TRBV3-1 and TRBJ2-7; D is possibly TRBD1 (6 bases). The sequencing sample was made of blood. CDR3 amino acids: CASSQDPVQGNKQYF. The DNA of the CDR3 is TGTGCCAGCAGCCAAGACCCGGTACAGGGAAATAAGCAGTACTTC.